These T cell receptor beta chains were read from a single sample in a study of T-cell memory formation after mild COVID-19. One entry per CDR3 protein results from TCRdb running MiXCR on the 5' RACE reads. The data show about 290,000 distinct CDR3 sequences, roughly 15% seen once. Sequenced input: PBMCs or a T cell subset sorted from them (not recorded which). These receptors originate from a man aged 18 to 29 who had mild COVID-19 (a few samples of this study predate the infection). Cell type and time point are not known. The conserved cysteine and the conserved F or W are not part of the CDR3 here. Clone size is stated in some rows and not others, as once, few, many or a class when expanded.

- | TRBV5-1 | ASSVTAGWAEAF
- | TRBV12-3/TRBV12-4 | AIEAQGHGYT
- | TRBV29-1 | SVETGARTGELF
once | TRBV12-3/TRBV12-4 | ASTLGLETQY
- | TRBV5-1 | ASRKGQGVGGELF
- | TRBV6-5 | ASSYRGANYGYT
- | TRBV6-5 | ASRDSYTDTQY
- | TRBV7-2 | ASSSGTGWEQY
- | TRBV5-6 | ASSFRQGKNIQY
- | TRBV5-1 | ASSPGYGQGDNEQF
- | TRBV7-2 | ASSLAIGQGNSPLH
- | TRBV20-1 | SAGGATGGGWGYT
- | TRBV20-1 | SARKSGDSGNTIY
- | TRBV3-1 | ASSHPERGAIYTDTQY
many | TRBV5-5 | ASSRWTGDTGELF
- | TRBV7-9 | ASCPGGGQETQY
- | TRBV10-3 | AISESKGQDEQY
many | TRBV7-3 | ASSPRGGSNTDTQY
- | TRBV6-2/TRBV6-3 | ASSVGQAEAF
- | TRBV9 | ASSVTTGNTEAF
- | TRBV6-5 | ASSYRQGSLDGYT
- | TRBV14 | ASSQDLLGGQF